The 10 T cell receptor beta chains listed next were all sequenced from one sample in a study of blood T cells in healthy people across ages. A J-beta primer mix and a sample-barcoded 5' primer were used in a second PCR of roughly 6 to 11 cycles. MiXCR, applied by TCRdb to the 5' RACE reads, yields one record per CDR3 protein. The sample contains 700,000 to 850,000 distinct CDR3 sequences, around half of which appear only once. Sequenced material: blood. The source of these receptors is an elderly man in good health.

The chain carries TRBV29-1 and TRBJ2-5; perhaps TRBD2 as D (5 bases). Germline CDR1 SQVTM, CDR2 ANQGSEA. This CDR3 comprises 14 residues. Trimming cost V 3 bases and J 5 bases, with 16 bases left between them. The CDR3 bases are TGCAGCGTTGATTTAGGTCCGCGGAGGGAGACCCAGTACTTC. Encoded protein: CSVDLGPRRETQYF.

This rearrangement joins TRBV12-3 or TRBV12-4 to TRBJ2-7; D uncertain. The CDR3 covers 14 residues. V was clipped by 1 base and J by 1 base, with 8 bases between them. CDR3: CASSLGLISYEQYF. The CDR3 DNA reads as TGTGCCAGCAGTTTAGGCCTAATATCCTACGAGCAGTACTTC.

The chain has TRBV7-9 and TRBJ2-5, with 8 positions matching TRBD1. The CDR3 contains 15 residues. After removal of 6 bases from V and 5 bases from J, the junction contained 11 bases not matched to a gene. CDR1 and CDR2 (germline): SEHNR, FQNEAQ (reference sequence). The CDR3 protein is CASRRSRGLRETQYF. The CDR3 DNA is TGTGCCAGCAGGCGATCCAGGGGGCTAAGGGAGACCCAGTACTTC.

This clonotype has only a few counts. The chain carries TRBV6-5 and TRBJ2-1, with a weak D call TRBD1 (6 bases). Trimming took 7 bases from V and 9 from J, leaving 10 bases between them. Germline CDR1 reads MNHEY; CDR2 reads SVGAGI. The CDR3 covers 11 residues. CDR3 DNA sequence: TGTGCCAGCATTCTCAGGGGTGAGCAGTTCTTC. Translation: CASILRGEQFF.

The chain uses TRBV6-1 and TRBJ2-4, with 7 nucleotides matching TRBD2. The CDR3 loop spans 15 amino acids. Germline V gives CDR1 MNHNS, CDR2 SASEGT. V lost 6 bases, J lost 1 base, and 6 bases stayed unmatched. CDR3 loop: CASSTLAGAKNIQYF. In nucleotides, the CDR3 is TGTGCCAGCAGCACCTTAGCGGGTGCCAAAAACATTCAGTACTTC.

This chain uses TRBV30 with TRBJ2-1, with D maybe TRBD2 (5 bases). Germline CDR1 is GTSNPN and CDR2 is SVGIG (reference sequence). Trimming took off 3 bases at V and 15 bases at J, with 15 bases between the two ends. This CDR3 is built from 11 residues. As DNA, the CDR3 is TGTGCCTGGAGGGACCTTCTCGGACTGTTCTTC. This gives the protein CAWRDLLGLFF.

This chain joins TRBV12-3 or TRBV12-4 and TRBJ2-6, with D maybe TRBD2 (6 bases). The CDR3 is made up of 20 amino acids. Trimming left V 3 bases short and J 2 bases short, with 23 bases between. The DNA for the CDR3 is TGTGCCAGCAGTTTCGGATCGCGGGGAATTGGCCGCCCTGGGGCCAACGTCCTGACTTTC. Its translation: CASSFGSRGIGRPGANVLTF.

The V and J genes are TRBV5-1 and TRBJ2-3; 8 bases are shared with TRBD2. CDR1 and CDR2 (germline): SGHRS, YFSETQ. After removal of 4 bases from V and 0 bases from J, the junction contained 10 bases not matched to a gene. The CDR3 is 17 residues long. In DNA, the CDR3 is TGCGCCAGCAGCATATCACGGGGGGGCCGGAGCACAGATACGCAGTATTTT. It encodes CASSISRGGRSTDTQYF.

The V gene is TRBV6-2 or TRBV6-3, the J gene TRBJ2-7; TRBD2 might be the D (6 bases). V was cut by 4 bases and J by 2 bases, with 9 bases left in between. This CDR3 is built from 13 residues. Germline CDR1 MNHEY, CDR2 SVGEGT. The CDR3 nucleotides read TGTGCCAGCAGTTGGCCGGGAGCCTACGAGCAGTACTTC. Amino acids: CASSWPGAYEQYF.

V usage is TRBV7-2 and J usage is TRBJ1-5; 12 bases fit TRBD1. The CDR3 runs to 17 residues. Germline V gives CDR1 SGHTA, CDR2 FQGNSA. Trimming at V came to 1 base and at J to 6 bases, leaving 7 bases not matched to a gene. In DNA form, the CDR3 reads TGTGCCAGCAGCTTAGGAGGGACAGGGGGCCTTTCTCAGCCCCAGCATTTT. Translating it yields CASSLGGTGGLSQPQHF.